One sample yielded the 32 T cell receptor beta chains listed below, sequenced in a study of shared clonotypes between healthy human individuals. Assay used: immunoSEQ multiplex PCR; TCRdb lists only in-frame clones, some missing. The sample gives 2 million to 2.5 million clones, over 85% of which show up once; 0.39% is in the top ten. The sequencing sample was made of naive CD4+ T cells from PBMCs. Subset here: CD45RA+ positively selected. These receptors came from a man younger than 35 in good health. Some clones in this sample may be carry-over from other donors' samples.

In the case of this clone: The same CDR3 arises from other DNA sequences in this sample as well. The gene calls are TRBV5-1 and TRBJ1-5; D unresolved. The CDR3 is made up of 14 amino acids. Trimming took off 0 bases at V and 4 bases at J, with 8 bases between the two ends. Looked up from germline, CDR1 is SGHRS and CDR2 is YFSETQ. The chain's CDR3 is CASSLDGANQPQHF. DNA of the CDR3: TGCGCCAGCAGCTTGGACGGAGCTAATCAGCCCCAGCATTTT.

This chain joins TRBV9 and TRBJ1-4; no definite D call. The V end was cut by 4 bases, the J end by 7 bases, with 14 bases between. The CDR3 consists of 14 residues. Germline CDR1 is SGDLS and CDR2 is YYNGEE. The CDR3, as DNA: TGTGCCAGCAGCACCCTTGGAATGGGTGAAAAACTGTTTTTT. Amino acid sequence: CASSTLGMGEKLFF.

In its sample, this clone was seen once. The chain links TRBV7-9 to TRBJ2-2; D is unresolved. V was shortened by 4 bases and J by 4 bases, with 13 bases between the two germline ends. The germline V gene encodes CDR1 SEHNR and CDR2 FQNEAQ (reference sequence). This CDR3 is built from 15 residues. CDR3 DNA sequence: TGTGCCAGCAGCTCTATCGATCCTCGCACCGGGGAGCTGTTTTTT. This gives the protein CASSSIDPRTGELFF.

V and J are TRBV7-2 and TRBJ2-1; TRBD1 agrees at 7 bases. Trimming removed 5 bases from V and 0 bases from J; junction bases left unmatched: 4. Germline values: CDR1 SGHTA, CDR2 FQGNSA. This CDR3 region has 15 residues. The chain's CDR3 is CASSPGDSSYNEQFF. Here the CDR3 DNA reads TGTGCCAGCAGCCCCGGGGACAGCTCCTACAATGAGCAGTTCTTC.

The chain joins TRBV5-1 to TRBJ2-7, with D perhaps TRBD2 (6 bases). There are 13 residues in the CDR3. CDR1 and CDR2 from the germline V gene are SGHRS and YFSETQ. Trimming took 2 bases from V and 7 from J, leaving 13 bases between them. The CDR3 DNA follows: TGCGCCAGCAGCTTCATATTTGGGGGGGAGCAGTACTTC. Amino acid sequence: CASSFIFGGEQYF.

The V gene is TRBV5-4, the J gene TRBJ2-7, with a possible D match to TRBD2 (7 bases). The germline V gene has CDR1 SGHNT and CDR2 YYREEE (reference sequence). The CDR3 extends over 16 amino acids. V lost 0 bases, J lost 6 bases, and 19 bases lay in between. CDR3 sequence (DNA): TGTGCCAGCAGCTTGGGGGGGGGCACCAGGGGCCGCGAGCAGTACTTC. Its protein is CASSLGGGTRGREQYF.

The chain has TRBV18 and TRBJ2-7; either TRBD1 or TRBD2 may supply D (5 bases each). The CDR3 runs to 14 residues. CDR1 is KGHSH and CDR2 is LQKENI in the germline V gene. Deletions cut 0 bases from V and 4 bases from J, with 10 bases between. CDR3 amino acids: CASSPPGPYYEQYF. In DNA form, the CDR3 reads TGTGCCAGCTCACCACCGGGACCGTATTACGAGCAGTACTTC. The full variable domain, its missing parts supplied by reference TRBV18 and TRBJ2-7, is NAGVMQNPRHLVRRRGQEARLRCSPMKGHSHVYWYRQLPEEGLKFMVYLQKENIIDESGMPKERFSAEFPKEGPSILRIQQVVRGDSAAYFCASSPPGPYYEQYFGPGTRLTVT.

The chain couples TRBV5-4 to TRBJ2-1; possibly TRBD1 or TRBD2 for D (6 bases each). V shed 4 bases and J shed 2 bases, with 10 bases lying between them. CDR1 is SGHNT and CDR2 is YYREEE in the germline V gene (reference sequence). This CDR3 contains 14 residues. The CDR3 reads CASSPGGPYNEQFF. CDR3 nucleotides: TGTGCCAGCAGCCCCGGGGGCCCCTACAATGAGCAGTTCTTC.

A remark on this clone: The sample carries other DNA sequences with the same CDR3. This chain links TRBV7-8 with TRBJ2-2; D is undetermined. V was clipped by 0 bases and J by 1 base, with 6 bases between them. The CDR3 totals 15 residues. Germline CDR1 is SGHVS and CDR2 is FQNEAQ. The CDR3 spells CASSLAGVNTGELFF. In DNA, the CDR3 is TGTGCCAGCAGCTTAGCGGGTGTGAACACCGGGGAGCTGTTTTTT.

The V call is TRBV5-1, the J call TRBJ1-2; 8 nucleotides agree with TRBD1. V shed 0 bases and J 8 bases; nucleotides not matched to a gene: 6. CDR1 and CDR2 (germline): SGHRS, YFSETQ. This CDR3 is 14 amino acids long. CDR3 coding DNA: TGCGCCAGCAGCTTGGCCTGGACAGGGCAGGGCTACACCTTC. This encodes CASSLAWTGQGYTF.

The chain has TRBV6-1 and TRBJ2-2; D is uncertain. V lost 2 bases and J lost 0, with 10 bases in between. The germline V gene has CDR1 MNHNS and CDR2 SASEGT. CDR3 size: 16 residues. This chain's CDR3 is CASSEWTGTNTGELFF. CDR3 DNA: TGTGCCAGCAGTGAATGGACGGGTACGAACACCGGGGAGCTGTTTTTT.

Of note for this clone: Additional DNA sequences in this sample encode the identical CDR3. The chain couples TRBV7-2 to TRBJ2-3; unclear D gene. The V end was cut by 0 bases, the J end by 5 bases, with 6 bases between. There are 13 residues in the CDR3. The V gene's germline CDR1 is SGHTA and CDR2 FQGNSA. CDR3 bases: TGTGCCAGCAGCTTAGCGCGCAGAGATACGCAGTATTTT. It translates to CASSLARRDTQYF.

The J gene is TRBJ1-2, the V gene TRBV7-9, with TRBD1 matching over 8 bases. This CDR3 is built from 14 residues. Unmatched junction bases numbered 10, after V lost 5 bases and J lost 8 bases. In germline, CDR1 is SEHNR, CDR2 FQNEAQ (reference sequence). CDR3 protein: CASSQGTGEGGYTF. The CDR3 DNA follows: TGTGCCAGCAGCCAAGGGACAGGCGAGGGGGGCTACACCTTC.

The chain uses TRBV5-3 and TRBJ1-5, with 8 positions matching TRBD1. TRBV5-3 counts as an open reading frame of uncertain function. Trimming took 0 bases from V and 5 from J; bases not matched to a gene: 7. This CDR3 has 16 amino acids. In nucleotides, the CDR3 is TGTGCCAGAAGCTTGGGGCAGGGGGCGAGGGATCAGCCCCAGCATTTT. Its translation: CARSLGQGARDQPQHF.

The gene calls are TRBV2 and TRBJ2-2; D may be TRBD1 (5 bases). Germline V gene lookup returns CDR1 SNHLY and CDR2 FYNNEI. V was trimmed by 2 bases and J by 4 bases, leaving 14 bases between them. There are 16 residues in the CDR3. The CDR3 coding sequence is TGTGCCAGCAGTGAAAGGTTTATAAGGGGCACCGGGGAGCTGTTTTTT. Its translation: CASSERFIRGTGELFF. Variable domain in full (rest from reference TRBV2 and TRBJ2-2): EPEVTQTPSHQVTQMGQEVILRCVPISNHLYFYWYRQILGQKVEFLVSFYNNEISEKSEIFDDQFSVERPDGSNFTLKIRSTKLEDSAMYFCASSERFIRGTGELFFGEGSRLTVL.

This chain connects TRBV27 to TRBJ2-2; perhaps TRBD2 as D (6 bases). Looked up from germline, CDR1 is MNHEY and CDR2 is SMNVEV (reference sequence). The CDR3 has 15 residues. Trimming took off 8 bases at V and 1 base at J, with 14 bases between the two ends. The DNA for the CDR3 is TGTGCCAGCTCCTCTGGGGGGAAGAACACCGGGGAGCTGTTTTTT. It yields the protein CASSSGGKNTGELFF.

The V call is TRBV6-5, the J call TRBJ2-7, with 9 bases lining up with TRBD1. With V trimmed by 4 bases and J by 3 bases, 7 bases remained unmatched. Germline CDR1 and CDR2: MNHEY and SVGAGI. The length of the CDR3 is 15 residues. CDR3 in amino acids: CASSSPDRGYYEQYF. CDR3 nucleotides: TGTGCCAGCAGTTCTCCGGACAGGGGTTACTACGAGCAGTACTTC.

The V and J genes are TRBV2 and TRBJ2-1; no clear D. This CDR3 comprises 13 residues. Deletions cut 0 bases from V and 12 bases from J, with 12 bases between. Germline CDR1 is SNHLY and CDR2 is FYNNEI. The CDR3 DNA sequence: TGTGCCAGCAGTGAAGCGCAAGGGTTTTGGCAGTTCTTC. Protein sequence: CASSEAQGFWQFF.

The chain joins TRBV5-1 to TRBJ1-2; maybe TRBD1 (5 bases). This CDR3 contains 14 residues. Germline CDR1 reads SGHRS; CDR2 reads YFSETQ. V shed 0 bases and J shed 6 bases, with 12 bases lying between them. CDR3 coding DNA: TGCGCCAGCAGCTTGGGTCAGGGATATGATGGCTACACCTTC. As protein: CASSLGQGYDGYTF.

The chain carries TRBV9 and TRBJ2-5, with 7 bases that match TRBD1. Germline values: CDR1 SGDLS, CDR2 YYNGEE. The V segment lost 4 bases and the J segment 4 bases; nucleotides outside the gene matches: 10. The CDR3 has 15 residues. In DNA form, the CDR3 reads TGTGCCAGCAGCTCCCGTGAGGGGGCAGGAGAGACCCAGTACTTC. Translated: CASSSREGAGETQYF.

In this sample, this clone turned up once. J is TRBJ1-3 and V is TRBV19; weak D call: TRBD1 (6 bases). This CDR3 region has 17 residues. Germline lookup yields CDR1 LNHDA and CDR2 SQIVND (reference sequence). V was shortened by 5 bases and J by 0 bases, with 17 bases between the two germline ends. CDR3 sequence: CASSRPSQGSSGNTIYF. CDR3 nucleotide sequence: TGTGCCAGTAGTCGGCCTTCTCAGGGGTCCTCTGGAAACACCATATATTTT.

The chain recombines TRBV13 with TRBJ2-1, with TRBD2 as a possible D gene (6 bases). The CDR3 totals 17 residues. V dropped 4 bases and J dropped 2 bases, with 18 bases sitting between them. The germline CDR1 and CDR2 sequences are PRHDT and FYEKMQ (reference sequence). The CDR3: CASSSRRDSRPYNEQFF. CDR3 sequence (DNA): TGTGCCAGCAGCTCACGACGGGACTCCCGCCCCTACAATGAGCAGTTCTTC.

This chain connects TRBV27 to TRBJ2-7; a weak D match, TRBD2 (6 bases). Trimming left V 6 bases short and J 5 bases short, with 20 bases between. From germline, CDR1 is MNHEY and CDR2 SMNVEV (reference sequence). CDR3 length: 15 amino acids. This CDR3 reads CASRGSGLGEDEQYF. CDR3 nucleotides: TGTGCCAGCAGGGGAAGCGGTCTGGGGGAGGACGAGCAGTACTTC.

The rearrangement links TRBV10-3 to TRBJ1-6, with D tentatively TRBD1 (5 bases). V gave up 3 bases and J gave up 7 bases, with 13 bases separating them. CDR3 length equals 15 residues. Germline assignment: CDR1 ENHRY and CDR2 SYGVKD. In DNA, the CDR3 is TGTGCCATCAGTGACCGGGGCAGGGTAAATTCACCCCTCCACTTT. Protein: CAISDRGRVNSPLHF.

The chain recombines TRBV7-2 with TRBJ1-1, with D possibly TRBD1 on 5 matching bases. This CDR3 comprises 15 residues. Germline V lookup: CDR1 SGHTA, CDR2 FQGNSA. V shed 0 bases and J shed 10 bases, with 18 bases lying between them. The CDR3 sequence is CASSLAHWEPGPAFF. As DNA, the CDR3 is TGTGCCAGCAGCTTAGCGCATTGGGAACCGGGGCCAGCTTTCTTT.

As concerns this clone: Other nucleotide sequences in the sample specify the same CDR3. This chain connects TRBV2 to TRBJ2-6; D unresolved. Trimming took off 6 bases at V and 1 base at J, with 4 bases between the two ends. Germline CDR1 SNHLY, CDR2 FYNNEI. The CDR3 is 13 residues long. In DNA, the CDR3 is TGTGCCAGCAGGAGGTCTGGGGCCAACGTCCTGACTTTC. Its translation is CASRRSGANVLTF. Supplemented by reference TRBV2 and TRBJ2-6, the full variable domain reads EPEVTQTPSHQVTQMGQEVILRCVPISNHLYFYWYRQILGQKVEFLVSFYNNEISEKSEIFDDQFSVERPDGSNFTLKIRSTKLEDSAMYFCASRRSGANVLTFGAGSRLTVL.

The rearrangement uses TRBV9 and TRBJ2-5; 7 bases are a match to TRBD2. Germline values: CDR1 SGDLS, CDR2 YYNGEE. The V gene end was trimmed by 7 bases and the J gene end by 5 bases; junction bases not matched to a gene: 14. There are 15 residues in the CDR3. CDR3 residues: CASDRGAGFSETQYF. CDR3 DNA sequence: TGTGCCAGCGACCGGGGAGCGGGATTTTCGGAGACCCAGTACTTC.

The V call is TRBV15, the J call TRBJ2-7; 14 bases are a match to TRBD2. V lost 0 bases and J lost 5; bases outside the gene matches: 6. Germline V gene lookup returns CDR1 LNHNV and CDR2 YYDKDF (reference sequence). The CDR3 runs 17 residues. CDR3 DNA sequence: TGTGCCACCAGCAGAGATATTGGGACTAGCGGGAGAAACGAGCAGTACTTC. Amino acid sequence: CATSRDIGTSGRNEQYF.

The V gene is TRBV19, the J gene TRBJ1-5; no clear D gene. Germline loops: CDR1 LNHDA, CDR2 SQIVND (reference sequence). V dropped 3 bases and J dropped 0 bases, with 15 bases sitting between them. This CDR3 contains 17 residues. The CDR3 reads CASSIFKTGYSNQPQHF. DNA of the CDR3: TGTGCCAGTAGTATCTTCAAGACGGGATATAGCAATCAGCCCCAGCATTTT.

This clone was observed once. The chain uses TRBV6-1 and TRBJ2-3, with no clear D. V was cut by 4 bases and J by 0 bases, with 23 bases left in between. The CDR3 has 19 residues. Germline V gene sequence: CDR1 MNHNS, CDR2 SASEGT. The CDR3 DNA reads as TGTGCCAGCAGTGCAAGGACCGTCGGACGTGGGCAGAGCACAGATACGCAGTATTTT. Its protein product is CASSARTVGRGQSTDTQYF.

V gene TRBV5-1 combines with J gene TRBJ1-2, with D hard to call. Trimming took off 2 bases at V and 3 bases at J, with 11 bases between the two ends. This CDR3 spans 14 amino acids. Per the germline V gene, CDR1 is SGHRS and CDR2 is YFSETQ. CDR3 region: CASSFSTAYYGYTF. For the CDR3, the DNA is TGCGCCAGCAGCTTTTCCACGGCCTACTATGGCTACACCTTC.

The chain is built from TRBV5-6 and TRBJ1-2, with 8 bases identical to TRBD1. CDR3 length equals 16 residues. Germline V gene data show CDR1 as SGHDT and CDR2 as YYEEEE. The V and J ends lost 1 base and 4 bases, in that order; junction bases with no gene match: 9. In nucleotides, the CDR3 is TGTGCCAGCAGCTTGATCGGGCAGGGGGCATCCTATGGCTACACCTTC. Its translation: CASSLIGQGASYGYTF.